Reported below is one T cell receptor (beta chain). This sample was taken from a study of shared clonotypes between healthy human individuals. CDR3 size: 15 residues. CDR1 and CDR2 (germline): KGHSH, LQKENI. Deletions cut 5 bases from V and 0 bases from J, with 12 bases between. Here immunoSEQ multiplex PCR was the method, and the copy in TCRdb shows in-frame clones only, minus some. The data show about 1.5 million clones, with 95% to 99% seen just once and around 0.45% held by the top ten. V and J are TRBV18 and TRBJ2-3, with D possibly matching TRBD2 (6 bases). The TCR comes from a young man in good health. Sequencing was done on a sample of naive CD4+ T cells sorted from blood. Noted subset: CD45RA+ positively selected. The CDR3 region is CASSLTSFSTDTQYF. CDR3 nucleotides: TGTGCCAGCTCATTAACTAGCTTTAGCACAGATACGCAGTATTTT.